This T cell receptor beta chain was recovered during a study of blood T cell repertoires in COVID-19. Study-level information: There were acute and convalescent COVID-19 samples, and they came from the United States, Italy and Spain. Sample material is recorded as cDNA or gDNA derived from T cells, B-cell-depleted T cells, or PBMCs.

Original data processing: Amplification of reference gene primers was used by the study to estimate nucleated cell counts. Sequenced by immunoSEQ multiplex PCR; TCRdb stores in-frame clones only, minus some. V and J calls and clone size come straight from that table; D and trimming were deduced from the DNA. Of 150,000 to 200,000 clones listed, around 75% were seen once; the top ten hold around 13%. This clone was seen a few times. The CDR3 has 16 amino acids. The V and J ends lost 1 base and 0 bases respectively, with 12 bases between them. Per the germline V gene, CDR1 is SEHNR and CDR2 is FQNEAQ (reference sequence).

The source material was peripheral blood. The chain employs TRBV7-9 and TRBJ2-5; D is uncertain. This clonotype originated in a woman older than 75 with acute or convalescent COVID-19. This chain's CDR3 is CASSLGNRHYQETQYF. CDR3 nucleotide sequence: TGTGCCAGCAGCTTAGGTAACCGACACTACCAAGAGACCCAGTACTTC.